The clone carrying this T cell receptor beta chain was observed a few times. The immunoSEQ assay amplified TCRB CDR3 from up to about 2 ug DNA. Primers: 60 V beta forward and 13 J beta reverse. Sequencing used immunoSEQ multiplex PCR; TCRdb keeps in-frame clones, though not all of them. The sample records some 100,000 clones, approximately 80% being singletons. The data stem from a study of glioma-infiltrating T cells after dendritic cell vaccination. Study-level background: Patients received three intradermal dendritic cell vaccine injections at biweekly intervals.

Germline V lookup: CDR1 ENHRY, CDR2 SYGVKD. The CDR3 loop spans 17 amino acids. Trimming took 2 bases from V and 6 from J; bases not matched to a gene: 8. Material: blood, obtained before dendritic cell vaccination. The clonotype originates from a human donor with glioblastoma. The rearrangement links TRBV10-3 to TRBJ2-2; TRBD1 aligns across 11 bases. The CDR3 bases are TGTGCCATCAGTGAGCCGGCCGGGACAGGGGGTTCCGGGGAGCTGTTTTTT. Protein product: CAISEPAGTGGSGELFF.